This record covers a single T cell receptor (beta chain). This sample was taken from a study of blood T cell repertoires in COVID-19. Study as a whole: Specimens from acute and convalescent COVID-19 originated in the United States, Italy and Spain.

Sequenced by immunoSEQ multiplex PCR; TCRdb stores in-frame clones only, minus some. The sample lists 90,000 to 150,000 clones, over 75% seen once, with about a tenth in the top ten. The CDR3 is made up of 16 amino acids. Germline assignment: CDR1 SGHAT and CDR2 FQDESV (reference sequence). V gene TRBV11-1 combines with J gene TRBJ1-3; D remains ambiguous. The source of this sequence is an elderly man with acute or convalescent COVID-19. Sequencing was performed on peripheral blood. The CDR3 nucleotides are TGTGCAACGGGATTGGGAGGACCGAGCTCTGGAAACACCATATATTTT. This sequence encodes CATGLGGPSSGNTIYF.